This paragraph reports one TCR beta chain. Its antigen is undetermined. The source of the sample is a study of long-term antiretroviral therapy in people with HIV. Broader study findings: Clonal populations expanded prior to ART predominated within the repertoire at all time points. ART was followed by higher diversity that remained below transplant donor controls. It was not possible to obtain data on ART adherence, viral resistance or therapy changes.

At the survey level, the v3.0 immunoSEQ assay was run. TCRdb keeps only in-frame clones here, not all; method: immunoSEQ multiplex PCR. The sample includes about 24,000 clones, 70% to 85% of them seen just once. The sample was unsorted PBMCs, taken 3 years after starting antiretroviral therapy. The clonotype comes from a man aged 50 or older with HIV.

CDR3 loop: CASSGTSGTQYF. The DNA for the CDR3 is TGTGCCAGCAGTGGGACTAGCGGGACGCAGTATTTT. The chain combines TRBV2 with TRBJ2-3; TRBD2 matches at 11 bases. Germline V gene data show CDR1 as SNHLY and CDR2 as FYNNEI. V shed 4 bases, J shed 9 bases, and the junction held 0 bases outside the gene matches. This CDR3 is 12 amino acids long. The full variable domain, rest sourced from reference TRBV2 and TRBJ2-3, is EPEVTQTPSHQVTQMGQEVILRCVPISNHLYFYWYRQILGQKVEFLVSFYNNEISEKSEIFDDQFSVERPDGSNFTLKIRSTKLEDSAMYFCASSGTSGTQYFGPGTRLTVL.